This T cell receptor beta chain emerged from a study of cytomegalovirus exposure and HLA in healthy donors. Study-level points and caveats: TCR beta sequences reportedly predicted most subjects' HLA-A and HLA-B alleles accurately.

The CDR3 runs 14 residues. Germline loops: CDR1 SEHNR, CDR2 FQNEAQ (reference sequence). With 5 bases removed from V and 4 bases from J, the gap between germline ends came to 11 bases. The PCR contained 60 Vbeta and 13 Jbeta primers. TCRdb keeps only in-frame clones here, not all; method: immunoSEQ multiplex PCR. The sample yields about 100,000 clones, over 70% seen once. As concerns this clone: The antigen is undetermined.

This receptor was obtained from a man between 25 and 39 years old in good health and CMV-seronegative. The specimen sequenced was PBMCs. The gene calls are TRBV7-9 and TRBJ2-2, with a possible D match to TRBD2 (7 bases). The CDR3 is CASSPRGATGELFF. CDR3 sequence (DNA): TGTGCCAGCAGCCCCCGGGGGGCCACCGGGGAGCTGTTTTTT.